The clone carrying this TCR beta chain was picked up a small number of times. Its antigen is not identified. J gave up 7 bases and V 3 bases, and 5 bases lay outside the gene matches. CDR1 and CDR2 (germline): GTSNPN, SVGIG (reference sequence). This CDR3 comprises 13 residues. TCRdb itself ran the 5' RACE reads through MiXCR, one entry per CDR3 protein. The sample has about 26,000 distinct CDR3 sequences; about 13% are singletons. Time point: sample taken at primary tumor resection. Unsorted whole RNA samples from tumor, nontumor lung or frozen PBMC were sequenced. These data belong to a study of spatial heterogeneity in lung cancer. Study-wide points: Detection of ubiquitous tumor TCRs in blood was higher at resection than follow-up.

V usage is TRBV30 and J usage is TRBJ2-2, with 7 bases lining up with TRBD2. This TCR derives from a female donor with early-stage non-small cell lung cancer. Sequences were derived from PBMCs, sampled at surgery. The CDR3 loop reads CAWRAAGIGELFF. The DNA for the CDR3 is TGTGCCTGGAGAGCAGCGGGAATCGGGGAGCTGTTTTTT. The variable domain in full, completed from reference TRBV30 and TRBJ2-2, reads SQTIHQWPATLVQPVGSPLSLECTVEGTSNPNLYWYRQAAGRGLQLLFYSVGIGQISSEVPQNLSASRPQDRQFILSSKKLLLSDSGFYLCAWRAAGIGELFFGEGSRLTVL.